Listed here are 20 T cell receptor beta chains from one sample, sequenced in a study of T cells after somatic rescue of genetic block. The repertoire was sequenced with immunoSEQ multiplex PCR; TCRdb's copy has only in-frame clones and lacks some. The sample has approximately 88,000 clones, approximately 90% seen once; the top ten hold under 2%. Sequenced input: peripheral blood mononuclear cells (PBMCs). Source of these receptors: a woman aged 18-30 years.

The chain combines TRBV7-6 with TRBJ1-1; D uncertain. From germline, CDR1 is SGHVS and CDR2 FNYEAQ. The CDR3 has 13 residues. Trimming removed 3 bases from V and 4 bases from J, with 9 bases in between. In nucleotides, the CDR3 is TGTGCCAGCAGCTTTCAGTTGGGCACTGAAGCTTTCTTT. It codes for CASSFQLGTEAFF.

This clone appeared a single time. For the CDR3, the DNA is TGCAGCGTTGGAGAAGGTGAGCAGTACTTC. This encodes CSVGEGEQYF. The J gene is TRBJ2-7, the V gene TRBV29-1; D call uncertain. There are 10 residues in the CDR3. V was trimmed by 4 bases and J by 7 bases, leaving 8 bases between them. Germline CDR1 is SQVTM and CDR2 is ANQGSEA.

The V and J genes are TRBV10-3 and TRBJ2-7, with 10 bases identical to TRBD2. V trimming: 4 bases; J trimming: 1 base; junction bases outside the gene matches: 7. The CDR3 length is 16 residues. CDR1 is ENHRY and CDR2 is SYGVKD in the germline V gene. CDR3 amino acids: CAISAQTSGPSYEQYF. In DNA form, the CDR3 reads TGTGCCATCAGTGCGCAGACTAGCGGGCCATCCTACGAGCAGTACTTC.

DNA of the CDR3: TGTGCCAGCAACAGGGGAACGAACACCGGGGAGCTGTTTTTT. As protein: CASNRGTNTGELFF. The rearrangement links TRBV6-5 to TRBJ2-2, with TRBD1 matching over 7 bases. The germline V gene has CDR1 MNHEY and CDR2 SVGAGI. V dropped 7 bases and J dropped 0; count of bases not matched to a gene: 2. This CDR3 has 14 amino acids.

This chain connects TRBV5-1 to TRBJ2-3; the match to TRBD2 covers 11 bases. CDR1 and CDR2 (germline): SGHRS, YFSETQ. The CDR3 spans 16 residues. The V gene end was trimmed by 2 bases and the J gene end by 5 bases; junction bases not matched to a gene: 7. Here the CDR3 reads CASSFELAGGKDTQYF. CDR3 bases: TGCGCCAGCAGCTTTGAGCTAGCGGGAGGTAAAGATACGCAGTATTTT.

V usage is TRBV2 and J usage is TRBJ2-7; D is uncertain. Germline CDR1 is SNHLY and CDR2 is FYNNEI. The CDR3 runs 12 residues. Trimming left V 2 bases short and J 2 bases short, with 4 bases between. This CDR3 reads CASSEQPYEQYF. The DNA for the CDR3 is TGTGCCAGCAGTGAACAGCCCTACGAGCAGTACTTC.

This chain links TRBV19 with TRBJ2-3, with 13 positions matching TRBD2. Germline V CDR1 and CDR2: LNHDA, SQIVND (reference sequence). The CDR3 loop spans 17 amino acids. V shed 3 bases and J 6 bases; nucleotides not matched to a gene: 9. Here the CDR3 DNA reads TGTGCCAGTAGTATTCGGCCAGGGACTAGCGGGACTGATACGCAGTATTTT. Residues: CASSIRPGTSGTDTQYF.

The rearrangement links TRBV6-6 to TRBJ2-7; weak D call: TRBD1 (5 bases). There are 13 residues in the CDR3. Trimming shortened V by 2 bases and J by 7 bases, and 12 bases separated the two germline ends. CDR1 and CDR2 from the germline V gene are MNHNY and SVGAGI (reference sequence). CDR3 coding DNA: TGTGCCAGCAGTTACGCAGCATCAGGGGAGCAGTACTTC. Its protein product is CASSYAASGEQYF.

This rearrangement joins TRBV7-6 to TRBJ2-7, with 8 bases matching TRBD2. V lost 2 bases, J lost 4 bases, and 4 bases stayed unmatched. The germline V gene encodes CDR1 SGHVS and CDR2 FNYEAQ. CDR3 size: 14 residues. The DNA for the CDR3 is TGTGCCAGCAGCTTACGGGAGGGCGCGTACGAGCAGTACTTC. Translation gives CASSLREGAYEQYF.

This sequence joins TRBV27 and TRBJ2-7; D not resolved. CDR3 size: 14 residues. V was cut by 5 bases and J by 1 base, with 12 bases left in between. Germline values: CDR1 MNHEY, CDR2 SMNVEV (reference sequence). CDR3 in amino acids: CASSRDIPSYEQYF. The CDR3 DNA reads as TGTGCCAGCAGTCGCGACATACCGTCCTACGAGCAGTACTTC.

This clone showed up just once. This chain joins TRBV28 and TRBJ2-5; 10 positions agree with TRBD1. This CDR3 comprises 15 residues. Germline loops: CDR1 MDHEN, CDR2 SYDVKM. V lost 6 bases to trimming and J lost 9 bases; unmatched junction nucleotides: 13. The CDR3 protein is CASRPTGTGVRAQYF. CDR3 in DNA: TGTGCCAGCAGACCCACCGGGACAGGGGTCAGGGCCCAGTACTTC.

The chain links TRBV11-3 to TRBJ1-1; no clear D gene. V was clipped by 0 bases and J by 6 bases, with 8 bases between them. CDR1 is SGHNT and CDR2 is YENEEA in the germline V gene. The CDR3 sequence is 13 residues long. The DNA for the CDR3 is TGTGCCAGCAGCTTAGATTCGCGGGCTGAAGCTTTCTTT. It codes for CASSLDSRAEAFF.

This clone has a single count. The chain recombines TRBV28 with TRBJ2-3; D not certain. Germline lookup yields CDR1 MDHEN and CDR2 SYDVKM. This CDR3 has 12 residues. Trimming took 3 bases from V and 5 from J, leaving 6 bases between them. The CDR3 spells CASSFPQDTQYF. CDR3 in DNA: TGTGCCAGCAGTTTCCCTCAAGATACGCAGTATTTT. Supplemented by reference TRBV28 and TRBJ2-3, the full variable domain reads DVKVTQSSRYLVKRTGEKVFLECVQDMDHENMFWYRQDPGLGLRLIYFSYDVKMKEKGDIPEGYSVSREKKERFSLILESASTNQTSMYLCASSFPQDTQYFGPGTRLTVL.

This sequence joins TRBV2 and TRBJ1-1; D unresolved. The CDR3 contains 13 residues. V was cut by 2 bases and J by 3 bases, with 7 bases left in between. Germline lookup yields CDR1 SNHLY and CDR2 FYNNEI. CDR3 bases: TGTGCCAGCAGTGAACTCATCGACACTGAAGCTTTCTTT. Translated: CASSELIDTEAFF.

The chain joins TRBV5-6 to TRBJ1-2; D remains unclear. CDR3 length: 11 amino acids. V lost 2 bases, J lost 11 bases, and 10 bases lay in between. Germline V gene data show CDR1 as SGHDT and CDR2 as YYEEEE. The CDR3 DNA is TGTGCCAGCAGCTTTGGTGCAACTTACACCTTC. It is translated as CASSFGATYTF.

The CDR3 DNA sequence: TGTGCCAGCTCACCAGACAGGGTTCAGCCCCAGCATTTT. As protein: CASSPDRVQPQHF. This chain links TRBV18 with TRBJ1-5; 7 nucleotides align to TRBD1. Germline CDR1 is KGHSH and CDR2 is LQKENI. The CDR3 is made up of 13 amino acids. V was pared by 2 bases and J by 6 bases, with 1 base of the junction left unmatched.

The chain's CDR3 is CASSQDAGRLSNQPQHF. The CDR3 coding sequence is TGCGCCAGCAGCCAAGATGCAGGGCGGTTAAGCAATCAGCCCCAGCATTTT. The chain couples TRBV4-3 to TRBJ1-5; perhaps TRBD1 as D (5 bases). The CDR3 consists of 17 residues. Trimming shortened V by 0 bases and J by 1 base, and 13 bases separated the two germline ends. Germline CDR1 and CDR2: LGHNA and YSLEER.

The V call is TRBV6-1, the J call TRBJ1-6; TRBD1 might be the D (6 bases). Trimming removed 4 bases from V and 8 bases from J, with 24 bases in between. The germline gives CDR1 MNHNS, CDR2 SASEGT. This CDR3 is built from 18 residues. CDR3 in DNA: TGTGCCAGCAGTGGACCCCAGGGGTGGGGGGGCAACTATTCACCCCTCCACTTT. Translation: CASSGPQGWGGNYSPLHF.

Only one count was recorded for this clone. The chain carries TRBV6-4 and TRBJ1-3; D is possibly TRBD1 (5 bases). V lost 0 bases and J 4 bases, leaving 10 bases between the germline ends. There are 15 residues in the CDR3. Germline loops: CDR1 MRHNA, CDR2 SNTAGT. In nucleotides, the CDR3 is TGTGCCAGCAGTGACTCGGGGCAACTCGGAAACACCATATATTTT. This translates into CASSDSGQLGNTIYF.

CDR3 coding DNA: TGTGCCAGCATCGGGGTGGTGGGAGCCCACGCTAACAATGAGCAGTTCTTC. Amino acid sequence: CASIGVVGAHANNEQFF. This chain links TRBV27 with TRBJ2-1, with D possibly being TRBD2 (5 bases). Trimming left V 7 bases short and J 5 bases short, with 24 bases between. Germline V CDR1 and CDR2: MNHEY, SMNVEV (reference sequence). The CDR3 extends over 17 amino acids.